These 15 T cell receptor beta chains came from one sample sequenced in a study of CD8+ T cells in alopecia areata (dated by TCRdb to 2017 to 2018). The time point label, as the study defines it: baseline before oral tofacitinib. Libraries were built with the immunoSEQ multiplex PCR assay. RNA was extracted from all samples and reverse transcribed into cDNA as template for TCR sequencing. TCRdb retrieved this table from immuneACCESS and kept in-frame rearrangements only. Not all clones are present; in checked studies, unresolved V genes account for under half, and no reason is known for the remainder. This sample holds some 170,000 clones; less than 80% were observed only once. Jointly, the top ten make up approximately 10% of the sample. The specimen was CD8+ T cells sorted from blood, collected at week 0. The receptors derive from a human donor with alopecia areata.

The gene calls are TRBV5-1 and TRBJ1-1; possible D gene TRBD1, 6 bases. Trimming took 3 bases from V and 1 from J, leaving 13 bases between them. CDR3 length: 15 amino acids. Germline CDR1 reads SGHRS; CDR2 reads YFSETQ. CDR3 in amino acids: CASSSRLQGNTEAFF. The CDR3 bases are TGCGCCAGCAGCTCACGTCTACAGGGGAACACTGAAGCTTTCTTT.

The CDR3 DNA reads as TGCGCCAGCACAACGACAGGCAATGAGCAGTTCTTC. It specifies CASTTTGNEQFF. The chain employs TRBV5-1 and TRBJ2-1; D perhaps matches TRBD1 (6 bases). CDR3 length: 12 residues. Looked up from germline, CDR1 is SGHRS and CDR2 is YFSETQ. The V and J ends lost 6 bases and 6 bases respectively, with 10 bases between them. Together with reference TRBV5-1 and TRBJ2-1, the CDR3 gives the full variable domain: KAGVTQTPRYLIKTRGQQVTLSCSPISGHRSVSWYQQTPGQGLQFLFEYFSETQRNKGNFPGRFSGRQFSNSRSEMNVSTLELGDSALYLCASTTTGNEQFFGPGTRLTVL.

Written as DNA, the CDR3 is TGCAGCGTTGGAGGGGGGACAGAAGCTGGCTATGGCTACACCTTC. This translates into CSVGGGTEAGYGYTF. The V and J genes are TRBV29-1 and TRBJ1-2; 7 positions match TRBD1. V was pared by 4 bases and J by 4 bases, with 12 bases of the junction left unmatched. This CDR3 contains 15 residues. Per the germline V gene, CDR1 is SQVTM and CDR2 is ANQGSEA.

The J gene is TRBJ2-3, the V gene TRBV13, with D possibly TRBD2 on 6 matching bases. Germline CDR1 is PRHDT and CDR2 is FYEKMQ (reference sequence). This CDR3 has 16 amino acids. The V gene lost 3 bases and the J gene lost 2 bases, with 15 bases spanning the gap. CDR3: CASSLELAPTTDTQYF. In nucleotides, the CDR3 is TGTGCCAGCAGCTTGGAGCTAGCGCCGACCACAGATACGCAGTATTTT. Supplemented by reference TRBV13 and TRBJ2-3, the full variable domain reads AAGVIQSPRHLIKEKRETATLKCYPIPRHDTVYWYQQGPGQDPQFLISFYEKMQSDKGSIPDRFSAQQFSDYHSELNMSSLELGDSALYFCASSLELAPTTDTQYFGPGTRLTVL.

J is TRBJ1-5 and V is TRBV4-1, with 10 bases matching TRBD1. V gave up 1 base and J gave up 3 bases; unmatched junction bases: 3. Germline V gene data show CDR1 as MGHRA and CDR2 as YSYEKL. The CDR3 length is 16 residues. The CDR3 DNA reads TGCGCCAGCAGCCAAGTGGGACAGGGGAACAATCAGCCCCAGCATTTT. It encodes CASSQVGQGNNQPQHF.

This clone came up a few times. The chain couples TRBV7-9 to TRBJ2-1, with TRBD2 matching 7 bases. The CDR3 runs 12 residues. The germline CDR1 and CDR2 sequences are SEHNR and FQNEAQ (reference sequence). The V and J ends lost 3 bases and 9 bases, in that order; junction bases with no gene match: 2. The CDR3 sequence is CASSFSGPEQFF. The DNA of the CDR3 is TGTGCCAGCAGCTTTAGCGGGCCTGAGCAGTTCTTC.

The chain employs TRBV4-1 and TRBJ2-1, with 9 bases that match TRBD1. The germline gives CDR1 MGHRA, CDR2 YSYEKL. The CDR3 length is 12 residues. Germline trimming cut 8 bases from V and 8 bases from J; bases unmatched to any gene: 4. The chain's CDR3 is CASGQGYDEQFF. DNA for the CDR3: TGCGCCAGCGGACAGGGGTACGATGAGCAGTTCTTC.

V and J are TRBV5-6 and TRBJ2-2; maybe TRBD1 (6 bases). CDR1 and CDR2 from the germline V gene are SGHDT and YYEEEE. Trimming removed 5 bases at V and 7 bases at J, with 15 bases between. This CDR3 spans 14 amino acids. The DNA of the CDR3 is TGTGCCAGCAGGTCGACAGGATGGGGCGGGGAGCTGTTTTTT. This codes for CASRSTGWGGELFF.

This clone is a singleton in its sample. The V call is TRBV27, the J call TRBJ1-2, with a tentative D call TRBD1 (5 bases). Looked up from germline, CDR1 is MNHEY and CDR2 is SMNVEV (reference sequence). Trimming cost V 2 bases and J 4 bases, with 8 bases left between them. This CDR3 contains 13 residues. The CDR3 DNA reads TGTGCCAGCAGTTTACACAGGTTCTATGGCTACACCTTC. Translated, it gives CASSLHRFYGYTF.

The genes are TRBV15 and TRBJ2-1; no firm D call. CDR1 is LNHNV and CDR2 is YYDKDF in the germline V gene (reference sequence). V was pared by 1 base and J by 10 bases, with 14 bases between. CDR3 length equals 14 residues. CDR3 protein: CATSRAHQVWEQFF. The CDR3 nucleotides read TGTGCCACCAGCAGAGCCCACCAGGTTTGGGAGCAGTTCTTC.

V gene TRBV23-1 combines with J gene TRBJ2-5, with D possibly being TRBD2 (5 bases). TRBV23-1 is an ORF, with its function uncertain. The length of the CDR3 is 13 residues. V gave up 0 bases and J gave up 3 bases, with 5 bases separating them. CDR3 loop: CASSQSREETQYF. The CDR3 DNA reads TGCGCCAGCAGTCAATCGAGGGAAGAGACCCAGTACTTC.

V usage is TRBV2 and J usage is TRBJ2-1; 13 bases line up with TRBD2. The V and J ends lost 1 base and 4 bases, in that order; junction bases with no gene match: 7. CDR3 size: 18 residues. Germline V gene lookup returns CDR1 SNHLY and CDR2 FYNNEI. CDR3 sequence: CASSEGTSGGLQYNEQFF. In DNA form, the CDR3 reads TGTGCCAGCAGTGAAGGGACTAGCGGGGGCCTTCAGTACAATGAGCAGTTCTTC.

V usage is TRBV13 and J usage is TRBJ2-5; 10 bases agree with TRBD2. Trimming took 4 bases from V and 2 from J; bases not matched to a gene: 7. The CDR3 has 16 residues. Germline CDR1 is PRHDT and CDR2 is FYEKMQ (reference sequence). CDR3: CASSWVAGGQQETQYF. The DNA for the CDR3 is TGTGCCAGCAGCTGGGTAGCGGGGGGCCAGCAAGAGACCCAGTACTTC.

The chain uses TRBV18 and TRBJ2-7; 8 nucleotides agree with TRBD1. Germline V gene lookup returns CDR1 KGHSH and CDR2 LQKENI. Trimming removed 5 bases from V and 0 bases from J; junction bases left unmatched: 9. The CDR3 sequence is 16 residues long. CDR3 bases: TGTGCCAGCTCAAAGACAGGGGAATTTTTCTCCTACGAGCAGTACTTC. This sequence encodes CASSKTGEFFSYEQYF.

The chain carries TRBV5-1 and TRBJ2-1; weak D call: TRBD2 (6 bases). The V end was cut by 0 bases, the J end by 6 bases, with 19 bases between. The CDR3 consists of 17 residues. CDR1 is SGHRS, CDR2 YFSETQ, per germline. The CDR3: CASSLVVAGKGLNEQFF. The CDR3 region has the DNA TGCGCCAGCAGCTTGGTGGTAGCAGGGAAGGGACTCAATGAGCAGTTCTTC.